This is a list of T cell receptor beta chains from one sample in a study of CD8 T cells in Susac syndrome. TCRdb processed the immunoSEQ multiplex PCR reads anew with MiXCR; each CDR3 protein has one entry. The profile shows 210,000 or so distinct CDR3 sequences, 94% of them singletons. The sample was CD4+ T cells from PBMCs. The receptors originated from a human donor with Susac syndrome. Both conserved end residues are part of each CDR3. D genes are given only for firm matches. Clone size is shown for a subset of rows, as once, few, many or a class of expanded clone.

J gene: TRBJ2-7; clone size: .; D gene: TRBD2; V gene: TRBV20-1; CDR3 DNA: TGCAGTGCTAGAGATACAGCGGGGGGCTTACATATCTACGAGCAGTACTTC; CDR3 protein: CSARDTAGGLHIYEQYF
J gene: TRBJ2-1; clone size: .; D gene: TRBD2; V gene: TRBV2; CDR3 DNA: TGTGCCAGCAGTGGGGGACTAGCTGGGGATAAATTTTATGAGCAGTTCTTC; CDR3 protein: CASSGGLAGDKFYEQFF
J gene: TRBJ1-2; clone size: once; D gene: .; V gene: TRBV7-2; CDR3 DNA: TGTGCCAGCAGCAAGCAGACATCAGCTAACTATGGCTACACCTTC; CDR3 protein: CASSKQTSANYGYTF
J gene: TRBJ2-3; clone size: .; D gene: TRBD1; V gene: TRBV19; CDR3 DNA: TGTGCCAGTAGTATCCCGGGCAGGGGGCGAGATACGCAGTATTTT; CDR3 protein: CASSIPGRGRDTQYF
J gene: TRBJ1-2; clone size: .; D gene: TRBD1; V gene: TRBV28; CDR3 DNA: TGTGCCAGCAGTTTTGGGACAGGTGGTGGAGGCTACACCTTC; CDR3 protein: CASSFGTGGGGYTF
J gene: TRBJ2-2; clone size: once; D gene: TRBD1; V gene: TRBV5-4; CDR3 DNA: TGTGCCAGCAGCTTGTTGGACAGGGCCACCGGGGAGCTGTTTTTT; CDR3 protein: CASSLLDRATGELFF
J gene: TRBJ2-2; clone size: .; D gene: .; V gene: TRBV9; CDR3 DNA: TGTGCCAGCAGCGTAGAGAGCTGGGGCACCGGGGAGCTGTTTTTT; CDR3 protein: CASSVESWGTGELFF
J gene: TRBJ2-3; clone size: once; D gene: TRBD2; V gene: TRBV12-3/TRBV12-4; CDR3 DNA: TGTGCCAGCAGTTCAAGCGGGGGGGGAAATACGCAGTATTTT; CDR3 protein: CASSSSGGGNTQYF
J gene: TRBJ2-7; clone size: .; D gene: TRBD1; V gene: TRBV29-1; CDR3 DNA: TGCAGCGCCGGAAATTGGGGGACAGGGGGTGACGAGCAGTACTTC; CDR3 protein: CSAGNWGTGGDEQYF
J gene: TRBJ1-1; clone size: .; D gene: .; V gene: TRBV14; CDR3 DNA: TGTGCCAGCAGCTTGAAGCTGAACACTGAAGCTTTCTTT; CDR3 protein: CASSLKLNTEAFF
J gene: TRBJ1-6; clone size: few; D gene: TRBD1; V gene: TRBV12-3/TRBV12-4; CDR3 DNA: TGTGCCAGCAGTTTGAGGACAGGGGGTAATTCACCCCTCCACTTT; CDR3 protein: CASSLRTGGNSPLHF
J gene: TRBJ2-1; clone size: .; D gene: TRBD2; V gene: TRBV30; CDR3 DNA: TGTGCCTGGCGACTAGCGGGGGGCTACAATGAGCAGTTCTTC; CDR3 protein: CAWRLAGGYNEQFF
J gene: TRBJ1-1; clone size: .; D gene: TRBD1; V gene: TRBV2; CDR3 DNA: TGTGCCAGCAGCGAAGACAGGGATAAGGTGAACACTGAAGCTTTCTTT; CDR3 protein: CASSEDRDKVNTEAFF
J gene: TRBJ1-1; clone size: .; D gene: TRBD1; V gene: TRBV20-1; CDR3 DNA: TGCAGTGCTAATTTAAGGGACAGGGGATACACTGAAGCTTTCTTT; CDR3 protein: CSANLRDRGYTEAFF
J gene: TRBJ1-6; clone size: few; D gene: .; V gene: TRBV6-2/TRBV6-3; CDR3 DNA: TGTGCCAGCAACAAGGGGATGGAATCACCCCTCCACTTT; CDR3 protein: CASNKGMESPLHF
J gene: TRBJ1-1; clone size: .; D gene: TRBD1; V gene: TRBV5-1; CDR3 DNA: TGCGCCAGCAGCTCCTACGACAGGGATCAAGGTGAAGCTTTCTTT; CDR3 protein: CASSSYDRDQGEAFF
J gene: TRBJ2-7; clone size: .; D gene: TRBD2; V gene: TRBV20-1; CDR3 DNA: TGCAGTGCGTCGGGACTAGCGGGTCATCCTAGTTTC; CDR3 protein: CSASGLAGHPSF
J gene: TRBJ1-1; clone size: .; D gene: .; V gene: TRBV27; CDR3 DNA: TGTGCCAGCAGCCCCCCCCTACGGAACACTGAAGCTTTCTTT; CDR3 protein: CASSPPLRNTEAFF
J gene: TRBJ1-2; clone size: .; D gene: .; V gene: TRBV6-6; CDR3 DNA: TGTGCCAGCAGTCCAGGGGAAGGGTCACCTAACTATGGCTACACCTTC; CDR3 protein: CASSPGEGSPNYGYTF
J gene: TRBJ2-1; clone size: .; D gene: TRBD2; V gene: TRBV5-1; CDR3 DNA: TGCGCCAGCAGCATCGGAGCGGGGGTGTTCGATGAGCAGTTCTTC; CDR3 protein: CASSIGAGVFDEQFF
J gene: TRBJ1-1; clone size: .; D gene: .; V gene: TRBV20-1; CDR3 DNA: TGCAGTGCTACTTCCACCGACACTGAAGCTTTCTTT; CDR3 protein: CSATSTDTEAFF
J gene: TRBJ1-1; clone size: .; D gene: .; V gene: TRBV5-1; CDR3 DNA: TGCGCCAGCAGCTTGGCCAGTGAGAACACTGAAGCTTTCTTT; CDR3 protein: CASSLASENTEAFF
J gene: TRBJ2-4; clone size: .; D gene: TRBD1; V gene: TRBV20-1; CDR3 DNA: TGCAGTGCTGGCGGACAGGAACCAAACATTCAGTACTTC; CDR3 protein: CSAGGQEPNIQYF
J gene: TRBJ1-1; clone size: .; D gene: .; V gene: TRBV11-2; CDR3 DNA: TGTGCCAGCAGCTGGGGAGGGGCGCGGGGCACTGAAGCTTTCTTT; CDR3 protein: CASSWGGARGTEAFF
J gene: TRBJ2-1; clone size: .; D gene: TRBD2; V gene: TRBV4-1; CDR3 DNA: TGCGCCAGCAGCCAAGACTTCCTTTCTAGCGGGGGCTTTCACCGGGAGCAGTTCTTC; CDR3 protein: CASSQDFLSSGGFHREQFF
J gene: TRBJ2-1; clone size: .; D gene: .; V gene: TRBV7-9; CDR3 DNA: TGTGCCAGCAGCTTAGTGACCTACAATGAGCAGTTCTTC; CDR3 protein: CASSLVTYNEQFF
J gene: TRBJ2-7; clone size: once; D gene: .; V gene: TRBV4-2; CDR3 DNA: TGTGCCAGCAGCCAAGATATGACAGGTTCCTACGAGCAGTACTTC; CDR3 protein: CASSQDMTGSYEQYF
J gene: TRBJ2-7; clone size: once; D gene: .; V gene: TRBV7-2; CDR3 DNA: TGTGCCAGCAGCTCAGAGGGACTCCCCTACGAGCAGTACTTC; CDR3 protein: CASSSEGLPYEQYF
J gene: TRBJ2-5; clone size: .; D gene: TRBD1; V gene: TRBV28; CDR3 DNA: TGTGCCAGCAGTGCCCCGACAGGGGTGGGGGAGACCCAGTACTTC; CDR3 protein: CASSAPTGVGETQYF
J gene: TRBJ2-3; clone size: .; D gene: TRBD2; V gene: TRBV5-4; CDR3 DNA: TGTGCCAGCAGCTTTCCGGGACTAGCGGGGACAGATACGCAGTATTTT; CDR3 protein: CASSFPGLAGTDTQYF